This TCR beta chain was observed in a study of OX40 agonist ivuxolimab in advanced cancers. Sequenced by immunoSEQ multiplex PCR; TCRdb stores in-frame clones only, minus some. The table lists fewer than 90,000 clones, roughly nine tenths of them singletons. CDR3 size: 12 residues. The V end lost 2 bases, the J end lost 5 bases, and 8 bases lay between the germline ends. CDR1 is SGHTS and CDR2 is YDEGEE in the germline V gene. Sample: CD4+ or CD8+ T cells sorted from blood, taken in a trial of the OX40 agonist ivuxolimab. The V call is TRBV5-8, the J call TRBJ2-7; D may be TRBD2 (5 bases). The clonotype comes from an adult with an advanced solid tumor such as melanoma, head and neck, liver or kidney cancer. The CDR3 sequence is CASSLGGHEQYF. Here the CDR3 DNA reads TGTGCCAGCAGCTTAGGAGGCCACGAGCAGTACTTC.